These 23 T cell receptor beta chains were all obtained from the same sample, sequenced in a study of regulatory T cells in long-lasting Graves disease. iRepertoire HTBI primers and Arm-PCR of CDR3 regions built TCR beta libraries. One entry per CDR3 protein, called by TCRdb with MiXCR from the multiplex PCR reads. In the table there are around 500,000 distinct CDR3 sequences, roughly 13% of which are singletons. Sample time point: newly diagnosed GD, antithyroid drugs for less than 3 months. With RNA extracted from PBMCs as input, the TCR library was made. The data were also submitted as part of a second study, on T cells in Graves' hyperthyroidism and ophthalmopathy.

This specimen consisted of peripheral blood mononuclear cells (PBMCs), obtained at new diagnosis, from a patient treated with antithyroid drugs. The source of these receptors is a man under 40 with Graves disease.

CDR3 sequence: CATRQGINTEAFF. Here the CDR3 DNA reads TGCGCCACCCGACAGGGAATCAACACTGAAGCTTTCTTT. V is TRBV10-2 and J is TRBJ1-1; TRBD1 matches at 7 bases. Trimming removed 10 bases from V and 2 bases from J; junction bases left unmatched: 7. The CDR3 is made up of 13 amino acids. Germline CDR1 reads WSHSY; CDR2 reads SAAADI.

This clonotype has just a few counts. The chain has TRBV27 and TRBJ2-2, with a tentative D call TRBD2 (5 bases). Trimming removed 6 bases at V and 5 bases at J, with 16 bases between. Germline CDR1 MNHEY, CDR2 SMNVEV (reference sequence). The length of the CDR3 is 15 residues. In DNA, the CDR3 is TGTGCCAGCAGGCTCGCTCCCTCGGGGACCGGGGAGCTGTTTTTT. Residues: CASRLAPSGTGELFF.

The sample holds many counts of this clonotype. This chain links TRBV18 with TRBJ1-1; D gene uncertain. V was shortened by 2 bases and J by 4 bases, with 14 bases between the two germline ends. CDR3 size: 15 residues. Germline assignment: CDR1 KGHSH and CDR2 LQKENI. In nucleotides, the CDR3 is TGTGCCAGCTCACCAAGTTCCGGGGAAGGCACTGAAGCTTTCTTT. Translated, it gives CASSPSSGEGTEAFF.

This clonotype was seen at least ten times. The chain links TRBV18 to TRBJ2-3; the match to TRBD2 covers 10 bases. Losses at the gene ends were 4 bases for V and 4 bases for J; bases not matched to a gene: 8. CDR3 length: 16 amino acids. Germline V gene sequence: CDR1 KGHSH, CDR2 LQKENI. The CDR3 DNA follows: TGTGCCAGCTCACTCTCTAGCGGGAGTATTCCAGATACGCAGTATTTT. Translating gives CASSLSSGSIPDTQYF.

This clonotype was counted ten times or more. The V gene is TRBV6-1, the J gene TRBJ1-1; a weak D match, TRBD1 (6 bases). There are 14 residues in the CDR3. Germline CDR1 is MNHNS and CDR2 is SASEGT. The V and J ends lost 5 bases and 3 bases respectively, with 13 bases between them. CDR3 DNA: TGTGCCAGCAGTATACTGCCAGGGGACACTGAAGCTTTCTTT. It encodes CASSILPGDTEAFF.

This clonotype was detected ten times or more. The J gene is TRBJ2-7, the V gene TRBV2; 9 bases match TRBD1. The CDR3 has 13 residues. V lost 7 bases to trimming and J lost 4 bases; unmatched junction nucleotides: 5. The V gene's germline CDR1 is SNHLY and CDR2 FYNNEI. This chain's CDR3 is CASTHRGQYEQYF. The CDR3 region has the DNA TGTGCCAGCACCCACAGGGGGCAATACGAGCAGTACTTC. The whole variable domain, remainder taken from reference TRBV2 and TRBJ2-7, is EPEVTQTPSHQVTQMGQEVILRCVPISNHLYFYWYRQILGQKVEFLVSFYNNEISEKSEIFDDQFSVERPDGSNFTLKIRSTKLEDSAMYFCASTHRGQYEQYFGPGTRLTVT.

At least ten counts were recorded for this clonotype. The chain recombines TRBV20-1 with TRBJ2-3, with D possibly being TRBD2 (5 bases). Trimming pared 4 bases from V and 2 bases from J, leaving 16 bases between. The CDR3 covers 15 residues. Germline V gene sequence: CDR1 DFQATT, CDR2 SNEGSKA (reference sequence). CDR3 sequence: CSANLRTGSTDTQYF. The DNA of the CDR3 is TGCAGTGCTAACCTTCGTACGGGGTCCACAGATACGCAGTATTTT.

There are many counts of this clonotype. The CDR3, as DNA: TGTGCCAGCAGTGCAGGGGAGTACTCTGGCTACACCTTC. Amino acid sequence: CASSAGEYSGYTF. The chain combines TRBV27 with TRBJ1-2; TRBD1 might be the D (6 bases). V shed 5 bases and J shed 7 bases, with 14 bases lying between them. Looked up from germline, CDR1 is MNHEY and CDR2 is SMNVEV (reference sequence). The CDR3 has 13 amino acids.

The chain employs TRBV11-2 and TRBJ2-5; 11 nucleotides align to TRBD2. With 1 base clipped from V and 5 bases from J, the junction kept 6 bases outside the gene matches. The CDR3 runs 16 residues. Germline CDR1 SGHAT, CDR2 FQNNGV. CDR3 amino acids: CASSLALAGGRETQYF. CDR3 sequence (DNA): TGTGCCAGCAGCTTAGCTCTAGCGGGAGGACGGGAGACCCAGTACTTC. Full variable domain (remainder filled in from reference TRBV11-2 and TRBJ2-5): EAGVAQSPRYKIIEKRQSVAFWCNPISGHATLYWYQQILGQGPKLLIQFQNNGVVDDSQLPKDRFSAERLKGVDSTLKIQPAKLEDSAVYLCASSLALAGGRETQYFGPGTRLLVL.

The sample holds many counts of this clonotype. The rearrangement uses TRBV3-1 and TRBJ2-7, with D hard to call. Trimming removed 4 bases from V and 3 bases from J, with 13 bases in between. Germline V gene sequence: CDR1 LGHDT, CDR2 YNNKEL (reference sequence). The CDR3 sequence is 14 residues long. CDR3 coding DNA: TGTGCCAGCAGCCGGTTAGGCCAAAGCTACGAGCAGTACTTC. Translating it yields CASSRLGQSYEQYF.

This clonotype was detected ten times or more. This chain joins TRBV14 and TRBJ2-5; no reliable D call. V dropped 3 bases and J dropped 5 bases, with 4 bases sitting between them. Germline CDR1 reads SGHDN; CDR2 reads FVKESK. The CDR3 is 11 residues long. The CDR3 sequence is CASSQYETQYF. The CDR3, as DNA: TGTGCCAGCAGCCAGTATGAGACCCAGTACTTC.

The chain couples TRBV19 to TRBJ1-3, with D maybe TRBD1 (5 bases). This CDR3 is 16 amino acids long. The V gene's germline CDR1 is LNHDA and CDR2 SQIVND (reference sequence). Trimming removed 8 bases from V and 0 bases from J, with 17 bases in between. The DNA for the CDR3 is TGTGCCAGTGGGGACGGGACGGCTAACTCTGGAAACACCATATATTTT. This sequence encodes CASGDGTANSGNTIYF.

This clonotype was recorded at least ten times. The chain links TRBV2 to TRBJ1-5, with D uncertain. The length of the CDR3 is 15 residues. Germline CDR1 is SNHLY and CDR2 is FYNNEI. Trimming removed 1 base from V and 0 bases from J, with 7 bases in between. The CDR3 reads CASSEGQISNQPQHF. The CDR3 DNA sequence: TGTGCCAGCAGTGAAGGGCAGATTAGCAATCAGCCCCAGCATTTT. Full variable domain (missing parts from reference TRBV2 and TRBJ1-5): EPEVTQTPSHQVTQMGQEVILRCVPISNHLYFYWYRQILGQKVEFLVSFYNNEISEKSEIFDDQFSVERPDGSNFTLKIRSTKLEDSAMYFCASSEGQISNQPQHFGDGTRLSIL.

This clonotype was recorded many times. In DNA form, the CDR3 reads TGTGCCAGCCGAGCGGGAGCCTTCACTGAGCAGTTCTTC. This translates into CASRAGAFTEQFF. The chain couples TRBV3-1 to TRBJ2-1; 8 bases agree with TRBD2. Losses at the gene ends were 8 bases for V and 9 bases for J; bases not matched to a gene: 9. This CDR3 is 13 amino acids long. The germline gives CDR1 LGHDT, CDR2 YNNKEL (reference sequence).

The gene calls are TRBV7-9 and TRBJ2-3; 12 bases are a match to TRBD2. Germline assignment: CDR1 SEHNR and CDR2 FQNEAQ (reference sequence). This CDR3 has 16 residues. J lost 4 bases, V lost 7 bases, and 9 bases had no gene match. The CDR3 region has the DNA TGTGCCAGCACCAAAGGGACTAGCGGGTTTTCAGATACGCAGTATTTT. Amino acids: CASTKGTSGFSDTQYF.

This clonotype has ten or more counts. V gene TRBV3-1 combines with J gene TRBJ1-3; tentatively, D is TRBD1 (6 bases). The V end lost 2 bases, the J end lost 1 base, and 15 bases lay between the germline ends. Germline lookup yields CDR1 LGHDT and CDR2 YNNKEL (reference sequence). The CDR3 totals 17 residues. Here the CDR3 DNA reads TGTGCCAGCAGCCAACTGACAGGACTCATGTCTGGAAACACCATATATTTT. This gives the protein CASSQLTGLMSGNTIYF.

In its sample, this clonotype was seen a few times. A much larger clone differs by one base, so this may be a read error. The chain recombines TRBV11-2 with TRBJ1-3; TRBD1 aligns across 7 bases. Germline CDR1 reads SGHAT; CDR2 reads FQNNGV. This CDR3 comprises 13 residues. Unmatched junction bases numbered 14, after V lost 5 bases and J lost 16 bases. This CDR3 is CASSPIDKLQGYF. DNA of the CDR3: TGTGCCAGCAGCCCCATCGACAAACTACAGGGGTATTTT. The complete variable domain, with remaining parts taken from reference TRBV11-2 and TRBJ1-3, reads EAGVAQSPRYKIIEKRQSVAFWCNPISGHATLYWYQQILGQGPKLLIQFQNNGVVDDSQLPKDRFSAERLKGVDSTLKIQPAKLEDSAVYLCASSPIDKLQGYFGEGSWLTVV.

This clonotype was counted at least ten times. Here the CDR3 DNA reads TGTGCCAGCAGTTTTACGCCAGCTCTTCAGCCCCAGCATTTT. The encoded protein is CASSFTPALQPQHF. The chain recombines TRBV12-3 or TRBV12-4 with TRBJ1-5; D unresolved. The CDR3 extends over 14 amino acids. V lost 3 bases and J lost 6, with 12 bases in between.

The sample holds many counts of this clonotype. The chain couples TRBV2 to TRBJ2-6; D is perhaps TRBD1 (5 bases). The CDR3 has 17 residues. With 3 bases removed from V and 2 bases from J, the gap between germline ends came to 14 bases. Germline V lookup: CDR1 SNHLY, CDR2 FYNNEI. The CDR3: CASSEYRTPTGANVLTF. The CDR3 nucleotides are TGTGCCAGCAGTGAGTACAGGACGCCGACTGGGGCCAACGTCCTGACTTTC.

This clonotype was seen ten or more times. V is TRBV10-3 and J is TRBJ2-7; 7 bases map to TRBD1. This CDR3 region has 12 residues. V shed 5 bases, J shed 7 bases, and the junction held 5 bases outside the gene matches. The germline gives CDR1 ENHRY, CDR2 SYGVKD. CDR3 amino acids: CAISPQGWEQYF. Written as DNA, the CDR3 is TGTGCCATCAGTCCACAGGGGTGGGAGCAGTACTTC.

The V call is TRBV12-3 or TRBV12-4, the J call TRBJ2-1; 7 positions agree with TRBD2. This CDR3 is 15 amino acids long. Trimming took 6 bases from V and 2 from J; bases not matched to a gene: 7. CDR3 sequence reads: CASRGGGGAYNEQFF. CDR3 nucleotide sequence: TGTGCCAGCAGGGGGGGGGGGGGAGCCTACAATGAGCAGTTCTTC.

This clonotype was counted many times. The chain employs TRBV20-1 and TRBJ2-5, with 8 bases fitting TRBD2. The germline V gene has CDR1 DFQATT and CDR2 SNEGSKA (reference sequence). This CDR3 region has 15 residues. The trim removed 7 bases at V and 0 bases at J, leaving 10 bases unmatched. CDR3 amino acids: CSVTGAGAYQETQYF. The CDR3 DNA follows: TGCAGTGTCACAGGAGCGGGAGCGTACCAAGAGACCCAGTACTTC.

At least ten counts were recorded for this clonotype. The rearrangement uses TRBV20-1 and TRBJ2-5, with a tentative D call TRBD2 (6 bases). The CDR3 runs to 14 residues. Germline assignment: CDR1 DFQATT and CDR2 SNEGSKA (reference sequence). Trimming removed 5 bases at V and 2 bases at J, with 15 bases between. CDR3 DNA: TGCAGTGCTTCACTTGGAGGGTGGCAAGAGACCCAGTACTTC. It is translated as CSASLGGWQETQYF.